The rows below give T cell receptor beta chains drawn from one sample of a study of cytomegalovirus exposure and HLA in healthy donors. Assay: immunoSEQ multiplex PCR; the TCRdb copy retains only in-frame clones and omits some. The table records 200,000 to 250,000 clones, approximately 78% of them present only once. The material sequenced was PBMCs. These receptors were taken from a middle-aged woman in good health and CMV-seronegative. Each CDR3 is given with its conserved first and last residue. Fields, in order: CDR3 protein, CDR3 DNA, J gene, V gene, CDR3 length, clone size, D gene. The D gene is left open where the match is weak. Part of the rows lack a size; the others show once, few, many or a class for expanded clones.

cdr3_aa: CASSQDRDGGYTF
cdr3_nt: TGCGCCAGCAGCCAGGACAGGGATGGTGGCTACACCTTC
j_call: TRBJ1-2
v_call: TRBV5-1
cdr3_length: 13
clone_size: -
d_call: TRBD1

cdr3_aa: CASSLERFQAYEQYF
cdr3_nt: TGTGCCAGCAGCTTAGAACGGTTCCAGGCCTACGAGCAGTACTTC
j_call: TRBJ2-7
v_call: TRBV7-9
cdr3_length: 15
clone_size: -
d_call: -

cdr3_aa: CAISDLDRGGQETQYF
cdr3_nt: TGTGCCATCAGTGACCTAGACAGGGGAGGCCAAGAGACCCAGTACTTC
j_call: TRBJ2-5
v_call: TRBV10-3
cdr3_length: 16
clone_size: -
d_call: TRBD1

cdr3_aa: CASSRGTGGTTDTQYF
cdr3_nt: TGTGCCAGCAGTAGGGGGACGGGGGGGACCACAGATACGCAGTATTTT
j_call: TRBJ2-3
v_call: TRBV6-6
cdr3_length: 16
clone_size: -
d_call: TRBD2

cdr3_aa: CALRSWRGGNSPLHF
cdr3_nt: TGTGCCCTAAGGTCGTGGAGGGGAGGCAATTCACCCCTCCACTTT
j_call: TRBJ1-6
v_call: TRBV30
cdr3_length: 15
clone_size: -
d_call: -

cdr3_aa: CASSAWDSSYEQYF
cdr3_nt: TGTGCCAGCAGCGCCTGGGACAGTTCCTACGAGCAGTACTTC
j_call: TRBJ2-7
v_call: TRBV9
cdr3_length: 14
clone_size: -
d_call: TRBD1

cdr3_aa: CASRRGLTESYEQYF
cdr3_nt: TGTGCCAGCAGACGCGGCCTAACGGAATCCTACGAGCAGTACTTC
j_call: TRBJ2-7
v_call: TRBV7-9
cdr3_length: 15
clone_size: -
d_call: -

cdr3_aa: CASSPNVRADTQYF
cdr3_nt: TGCGCCAGCAGCCCGAACGTAAGAGCAGATACGCAGTATTTT
j_call: TRBJ2-3
v_call: TRBV5-1
cdr3_length: 14
clone_size: -
d_call: -

cdr3_aa: CASSLEWVRESYNEQFF
cdr3_nt: TGTGCCAGCAGCTTAGAATGGGTGCGGGAAAGCTACAATGAGCAGTTCTTC
j_call: TRBJ2-1
v_call: TRBV11-2
cdr3_length: 17
clone_size: once
d_call: -

cdr3_aa: CASSLRGRGAFTGELFF
cdr3_nt: TGTGCCAGCAGTTTAAGGGGGCGTGGGGCCTTCACCGGGGAGCTGTTTTTT
j_call: TRBJ2-2
v_call: TRBV27
cdr3_length: 17
clone_size: -
d_call: TRBD1

cdr3_aa: CASSYDGQAYSPLHF
cdr3_nt: TGTGCCAGCAGTTACGACGGACAGGCTTATTCACCCCTCCACTTT
j_call: TRBJ1-6
v_call: TRBV6-5
cdr3_length: 15
clone_size: -
d_call: TRBD1

cdr3_aa: CASSDSGLAGMRSLDTQYF
cdr3_nt: TGTGCCAGCAGTGACTCAGGCCTAGCGGGGATGAGATCGTTAGATACGCAGTATTTT
j_call: TRBJ2-3
v_call: TRBV6-4
cdr3_length: 19
clone_size: once
d_call: TRBD2

cdr3_aa: CASRLQGSNTEAFF
cdr3_nt: TGTGCCAGCAGATTACAGGGGTCGAACACTGAAGCTTTCTTT
j_call: TRBJ1-1
v_call: TRBV6-6
cdr3_length: 14
clone_size: -
d_call: TRBD1

cdr3_aa: CASSFSGRARTGELFF
cdr3_nt: TGTGCCAGCAGTTTCAGCGGGAGGGCCCGGACCGGGGAGCTGTTTTTT
j_call: TRBJ2-2
v_call: TRBV27
cdr3_length: 16
clone_size: -
d_call: TRBD2

cdr3_aa: CAWRAPSADTQYF
cdr3_nt: TGTGCCTGGAGGGCCCCTTCCGCAGATACGCAGTATTTT
j_call: TRBJ2-3
v_call: TRBV30
cdr3_length: 13
clone_size: -
d_call: -

cdr3_aa: CAWSQGHWMGWTQYF
cdr3_nt: TGTGCCTGGAGTCAGGGACACTGGATGGGTTGGACCCAGTACTTC
j_call: TRBJ2-5
v_call: TRBV30
cdr3_length: 15
clone_size: -
d_call: -

cdr3_aa: CASSPYPKGANYGYTF
cdr3_nt: TGTGCCAGCAGTCCGTACCCCAAGGGGGCTAACTATGGCTACACCTTC
j_call: TRBJ1-2
v_call: TRBV28
cdr3_length: 16
clone_size: -
d_call: -

cdr3_aa: CASRPFQGMLYF
cdr3_nt: TGTGCCAGCAGACCGTTTCAGGGGATGCTGTACTTC
j_call: TRBJ2-7
v_call: TRBV6-5
cdr3_length: 12
clone_size: -
d_call: -

cdr3_aa: CASSELGGVVAYNEQFF
cdr3_nt: TGTGCCAGCAGTGAATTGGGAGGGGTCGTCGCCTACAATGAGCAGTTCTTC
j_call: TRBJ2-1
v_call: TRBV6-1
cdr3_length: 17
clone_size: -
d_call: TRBD2

cdr3_aa: CASKDRVSYNEQFF
cdr3_nt: TGTGCCAGCAAGGACAGGGTTTCCTACAATGAGCAGTTCTTC
j_call: TRBJ2-1
v_call: TRBV27
cdr3_length: 14
clone_size: -
d_call: TRBD1

cdr3_aa: CASRKSDRDSYNQPQHF
cdr3_nt: TGTGCCAGCAGAAAATCTGACCGGGACAGTTACAATCAGCCCCAGCATTTT
j_call: TRBJ1-5
v_call: TRBV28
cdr3_length: 17
clone_size: -
d_call: TRBD1

cdr3_aa: CSVKATEAYEQYF
cdr3_nt: TGCAGCGTTAAGGCGACTGAAGCCTACGAGCAGTACTTC
j_call: TRBJ2-7
v_call: TRBV29-1
cdr3_length: 13
clone_size: -
d_call: -

cdr3_aa: CASRAHSSNQPQHF
cdr3_nt: TGTGCCAGCAGGGCCCACAGCTCGAATCAGCCCCAGCATTTT
j_call: TRBJ1-5
v_call: TRBV27
cdr3_length: 14
clone_size: -
d_call: -

cdr3_aa: CASSTWTGDYGYTF
cdr3_nt: TGTGCCAGCAGCACTTGGACAGGGGACTATGGCTACACCTTC
j_call: TRBJ1-2
v_call: TRBV5-5
cdr3_length: 14
clone_size: -
d_call: TRBD1

cdr3_aa: CASSPGPGQGAGQPQHF
cdr3_nt: TGTGCCAGCAGTCCGGGTCCGGGACAGGGGGCCGGTCAGCCCCAGCATTTT
j_call: TRBJ1-5
v_call: TRBV27
cdr3_length: 17
clone_size: once
d_call: TRBD1

cdr3_aa: CASSADRGISGANVLAF
cdr3_nt: TGCGCCAGCAGCGCGGACAGGGGGATCTCTGGGGCCAACGTCCTGGCTTTC
j_call: TRBJ2-6
v_call: TRBV4-1
cdr3_length: 17
clone_size: -
d_call: TRBD1

cdr3_aa: CASSDGQLRPQFF
cdr3_nt: TGCGCCAGCAGTGATGGGCAACTTCGACCCCAGTTCTTC
j_call: TRBJ2-1
v_call: TRBV10-1
cdr3_length: 13
clone_size: -
d_call: -

cdr3_aa: CASSPYGQGAGDTQYF
cdr3_nt: TGCGCCAGCAGCCCCTACGGACAGGGGGCTGGTGATACGCAGTATTTT
j_call: TRBJ2-3
v_call: TRBV4-1
cdr3_length: 16
clone_size: -
d_call: TRBD1

cdr3_aa: CASSPLGQGINEQYF
cdr3_nt: TGTGCCAGCAGTCCGCTGGGACAGGGTATCAACGAGCAGTACTTC
j_call: TRBJ2-7
v_call: TRBV25-1
cdr3_length: 15
clone_size: -
d_call: TRBD1

cdr3_aa: CASSPSRAGTAGGEQFF
cdr3_nt: TGTGCCAGCTCCCCCTCCCGAGCCGGGACAGCTGGGGGTGAGCAGTTCTTC
j_call: TRBJ2-1
v_call: TRBV18
cdr3_length: 17
clone_size: -
d_call: TRBD1

cdr3_aa: CASSFDYSYEQYF
cdr3_nt: TGTGCCAGCAGCTTCGACTACTCCTACGAGCAGTACTTC
j_call: TRBJ2-7
v_call: TRBV7-8
cdr3_length: 13
clone_size: few
d_call: -

cdr3_aa: CASRRTGADIQYF
cdr3_nt: TGTGCCAGCAGGAGGACAGGGGCGGACATTCAGTACTTC
j_call: TRBJ2-4
v_call: TRBV2
cdr3_length: 13
clone_size: -
d_call: TRBD1

cdr3_aa: CASSLVGQASNYGYTF
cdr3_nt: TGTGCCAGCAGCTTAGTTGGGCAGGCATCTAACTATGGCTACACCTTC
j_call: TRBJ1-2
v_call: TRBV7-9
cdr3_length: 16
clone_size: -
d_call: -

cdr3_aa: CASSEGGTTDQETQYF
cdr3_nt: TGTGCCAGCAGTGAAGGGGGGACTACGGACCAAGAGACCCAGTACTTC
j_call: TRBJ2-5
v_call: TRBV2
cdr3_length: 16
clone_size: -
d_call: TRBD2

cdr3_aa: CAWSAGGNQPQHF
cdr3_nt: TGTGCCTGGAGTGCAGGGGGCAATCAGCCCCAGCATTTT
j_call: TRBJ1-5
v_call: TRBV30
cdr3_length: 13
clone_size: -
d_call: -

cdr3_aa: CASSLEKTLINQPQHF
cdr3_nt: TGTGCCAGCAGTTTAGAGAAAACCCTAATCAATCAGCCCCAGCATTTT
j_call: TRBJ1-5
v_call: TRBV28
cdr3_length: 16
clone_size: -
d_call: -

cdr3_aa: CASSLLRQFTSTDTQYF
cdr3_nt: TGCGCCAGCAGCTTGCTACGACAGTTTACCTCAACAGATACGCAGTATTTT
j_call: TRBJ2-3
v_call: TRBV5-1
cdr3_length: 17
clone_size: -
d_call: -

cdr3_aa: CASSLAPDRGGDQYF
cdr3_nt: TGTGCCAGCAGCCTTGCCCCAGACAGGGGAGGGGACCAGTACTTC
j_call: TRBJ2-5
v_call: TRBV7-2
cdr3_length: 15
clone_size: -
d_call: -

cdr3_aa: CASAQQGATDSNQPQHF
cdr3_nt: TGTGCCAGCGCTCAGCAGGGGGCCACCGATAGCAATCAGCCCCAGCATTTT
j_call: TRBJ1-5
v_call: TRBV10-3
cdr3_length: 17
clone_size: once
d_call: TRBD1

cdr3_aa: CASRNREMDNSPLHF
cdr3_nt: TGTGCCAGCAGAAACAGGGAAATGGATAATTCACCCCTCCACTTT
j_call: TRBJ1-6
v_call: TRBV2
cdr3_length: 15
clone_size: -
d_call: -

cdr3_aa: CASSIPRVAGYYNEQFF
cdr3_nt: TGTGCCAGTAGTATACCCAGAGTAGCGGGATACTACAATGAGCAGTTCTTC
j_call: TRBJ2-1
v_call: TRBV19
cdr3_length: 17
clone_size: -
d_call: TRBD2

cdr3_aa: CASSALAGGYGYTF
cdr3_nt: TGTGCCAGCAGCGCGCTCGCGGGAGGCTATGGCTACACCTTC
j_call: TRBJ1-2
v_call: TRBV5-4
cdr3_length: 14
clone_size: -
d_call: -

cdr3_aa: CSVEAGITEAFF
cdr3_nt: TGCAGCGTTGAAGCAGGGATCACTGAAGCTTTCTTT
j_call: TRBJ1-1
v_call: TRBV29-1
cdr3_length: 12
clone_size: -
d_call: -

cdr3_aa: CASGRDQADGYTF
cdr3_nt: TGTGCCAGCGGACGGGATCAAGCTGATGGCTACACCTTC
j_call: TRBJ1-2
v_call: TRBV5-6
cdr3_length: 13
clone_size: -
d_call: -

cdr3_aa: CASRGSRVKLTGELFF
cdr3_nt: TGTGCCAGCAGGGGTTCACGGGTGAAGTTAACCGGGGAGCTGTTTTTT
j_call: TRBJ2-2
v_call: TRBV7-9
cdr3_length: 16
clone_size: -
d_call: -

cdr3_aa: CASSSPQTGIYEQYF
cdr3_nt: TGTGCCAGCAGTTCTCCACAGACGGGGATCTACGAGCAGTACTTC
j_call: TRBJ2-7
v_call: TRBV28
cdr3_length: 15
clone_size: -
d_call: -

cdr3_aa: CASSARVRAYGYTF
cdr3_nt: TGTGCCAGTAGTGCCAGGGTTCGGGCCTATGGCTACACCTTC
j_call: TRBJ1-2
v_call: TRBV19
cdr3_length: 14
clone_size: -
d_call: -

cdr3_aa: CATSRARQGRGYTF
cdr3_nt: TGTGCCACCAGCAGGGCTAGACAGGGTCGTGGCTACACCTTC
j_call: TRBJ1-2
v_call: TRBV15
cdr3_length: 14
clone_size: few
d_call: TRBD1

cdr3_aa: CASAEGGFGSPLHF
cdr3_nt: TGCGCCAGCGCCGAAGGGGGATTCGGCTCACCCCTCCACTTT
j_call: TRBJ1-6
v_call: TRBV5-1
cdr3_length: 14
clone_size: -
d_call: -

cdr3_aa: CASSLYSGGDGYTF
cdr3_nt: TGTGCCAGCAGCTTATATAGCGGAGGGGATGGCTACACCTTC
j_call: TRBJ1-2
v_call: TRBV7-9
cdr3_length: 14
clone_size: once
d_call: -

cdr3_aa: CASRRGSHYEQYF
cdr3_nt: TGTGCCAGCCGCCGGGGGTCCCACTACGAGCAGTACTTC
j_call: TRBJ2-7
v_call: TRBV28
cdr3_length: 13
clone_size: once
d_call: -

cdr3_aa: CASSLDSGAGNTIYF
cdr3_nt: TGCGCCAGCAGCTTGGACAGCGGGGCTGGAAACACCATATATTTT
j_call: TRBJ1-3
v_call: TRBV5-1
cdr3_length: 15
clone_size: -
d_call: -

cdr3_aa: CASSQVAGANTGELFF
cdr3_nt: TGCGCCAGCAGCCAAGTAGCGGGGGCGAACACCGGGGAGCTGTTTTTT
j_call: TRBJ2-2
v_call: TRBV4-1
cdr3_length: 16
clone_size: -
d_call: TRBD2

cdr3_aa: CASSRQHWNTEAFF
cdr3_nt: TGTGCCAGCAGCCGCCAACATTGGAACACTGAAGCTTTCTTT
j_call: TRBJ1-1
v_call: TRBV14
cdr3_length: 14
clone_size: -
d_call: -

cdr3_aa: CASSGGLAGVQHEQYF
cdr3_nt: TGTGCCAGCAGCGGCGGACTAGCGGGAGTTCAACACGAGCAGTACTTC
j_call: TRBJ2-7
v_call: TRBV11-2
cdr3_length: 16
clone_size: once
d_call: TRBD2

cdr3_aa: CASSLEGRANEKLFF
cdr3_nt: TGCGCCAGCAGCTTGGAGGGCAGGGCGAATGAAAAACTGTTTTTT
j_call: TRBJ1-4
v_call: TRBV5-1
cdr3_length: 15
clone_size: -
d_call: -